This TCR beta chain is from a study of blood T cell repertoires in COVID-19 (dated by TCRdb to between 2020 and 2021). Looking at the study overall: Samples from collaborators originated in the United States, Italy and Spain and spanned both the acute and convalescent phases of COVID-19. The prospective study material was composed of cDNA or gDNA derived from T cells, B-cell-depleted T cells, or PBMCs. Deeply sampled blood TCRbeta repertoires from subjects exposed to, actively infected with, or recovered from COVID-19 were included in the dataset. The repertoires were made available in a free public database intended to serve as a resource for research on the immune response to SARS-CoV-2. Samples came from the ongoing ImmuneRACE study (first 160 participants) plus 1,254 subjects from 6 global collaborators. The sample metadata nearly always contained a de-identified subject ID, COVID-19 status, age in years and sex. Where HLA class I and class II types were available, the types were taken from metadata supplied by the sample provider, not from assay-based typing.

On this clone itself: Its antigen is still unknown. No much larger clone is present one base from it, and per-base qualities are unavailable.

TCRbeta CDR3 regions were amplified from genomic DNA using the immunoSEQ Assay, a bias-controlled multiplex PCR. Per the authors' processing: Within the assay, amplification of reference gene primers was used to estimate how many nucleated cells each sample contained. Sequence reads were collapsed and filtered to measure the absolute abundance of every unique TCRbeta CDR3 rearrangement. Productive Simpson clonality was computed per sample as the square root of Simpson's diversity index over productive rearrangements. The table was pulled from immuneACCESS by TCRdb, which kept in-frame rearrangements only. Such tables lose some clones; where checked, under half of the loss comes from unresolved V genes, and the rest has no known cause. V and J calls and clone size are copied from that table; D and trimming were computed from the DNA. For this sample there are under 300,000 clones; around four fifths appear just once. The ten largest account for approximately 6.3% of the sample.

Counted from cysteine to phenylalanine, this CDR3 has 14 amino acids. The DNA shown is the 42-base CDR3, in frame from base 1. The germline V gene provides CDR1 SGDLS and CDR2 YYNGEE. V lost 3 bases and J lost 3 bases, and the count of bases not matched to a germline gene is 3. Results and caveats for the whole study, not just this receptor: The amount of clinical and demographic metadata varied by source and participant and was provided uncurated.

The collaborating institutions used their own protocols to collect whole blood in K2EDTA tubes. For TCRbeta analysis, collaborator samples were shipped as frozen whole blood, as isolated PBMCs, or as DNA extracted from either sample type. The sequence derives from a woman between 55 and 75 years old with active or convalescent COVID-19. The sequenced material came from peripheral blood. The rearrangement joined TRBV9 to TRBJ2-1; 7 junctional bases match TRBD2. The nucleotide sequence is given as TGTGCCAGCAGCGCCGAGCGGGGCTACAATGAGCAGTTCTTC. Translated, it reads CASSAERGYNEQFF.